This TCR beta chain was documented in a study of blood T cell repertoires in COVID-19. Clones were sequenced by immunoSEQ multiplex PCR, and TCRdb holds only the in-frame ones, with some missing. This sample yields about 180,000 clones, of which roughly nine tenths are seen a single time; 1% to 1.5% belongs to the top ten. The CDR3 length is 13 residues. V was shortened by 6 bases and J by 5 bases, with 12 bases between the two germline ends. The sequence was collected from a human donor with acute COVID-19. The donor label of this sample is uncertain. The sequencing input was PBMCs or T cells enriched from blood (not recorded which). The chain recombines TRBV12-3 or TRBV12-4 with TRBJ2-3, with a possible D match to TRBD1 (7 bases). The CDR3 DNA is TGTGCCAGCAGCCCCCAGGGGGGAGATACGCAGTATTTT. It translates to CASSPQGGDTQYF.